This entry concerns a single TCR beta chain. As processed by the authors: Cell counts per sample came from amplifying reference gene primers. Only in-frame clones appear in the TCRdb table, and some are missing; sequencing was by immunoSEQ multiplex PCR. That table supplies the V and J calls and clone size; D and trimming were determined from the DNA. The sample contains about 95,000 clones, 70% to 85% of which appear only once. The data were taken from a study of blood T cell repertoires in COVID-19. Study context: Samples came from the United States, Italy and Spain, spanning acute and convalescent COVID-19. The cDNA or gDNA used as material had been derived from T cells, B-cell-depleted T cells, or PBMCs.

V lost 8 bases, J lost 2 bases, and 7 bases stayed unmatched. CDR3 length equals 15 residues. Germline CDR1 reads MRHNA; CDR2 reads SNTAGT. The source is a human donor in a cohort sampled during active COVID-19. Input material: peripheral blood. This sequence joins TRBV6-4 and TRBJ2-2; 8 nucleotides line up with TRBD1. The CDR3 sequence: CASGRQGSNTGELFF. The CDR3 DNA reads as TGTGCCAGCGGAAGACAGGGGTCAAACACCGGGGAGCTGTTTTTT.